This T cell receptor (beta chain) was captured in a study of graft-versus-host responses after intestinal transplantation. Study-level background: Recipients uniformly received anti-thymocyte globulin induction, followed by tacrolimus and steroids for approximately 3 years. Findings and limits, study-wide: Early post-transplant declines in HvG were associated with peak levels of circulating GvH clones. GvH clones turned up in recipient marrow; some had shown up first in ileum or blood. Clonal ratios of graft-versus-host to host-versus-graft in allografts were high for patients exhibiting graft-donor T cell macrochimerism.

On this clone: The target antigen is unknown.

The V gene's germline CDR1 is SGHVS and CDR2 FNYEAQ. Germline trimming cut 2 bases from V and 5 bases from J; bases unmatched to any gene: 5. This CDR3 comprises 16 residues. Sequencing used immunoSEQ multiplex PCR; TCRdb keeps in-frame clones, though not all of them. This table holds tens of thousands of clones, roughly 90% found once. Source: unstimulated CD4+ T cells sorted from spleen or lymph node cells, taken before transplant. The TCR originated in a human donor who was the organ donor for an intestinal transplant. This sequence joins TRBV7-6 and TRBJ2-5; TRBD2 matches 13 bases. The CDR3 loop reads CASSLLLAGGKETQYF. In DNA form, the CDR3 reads TGTGCCAGCAGCTTACTACTAGCGGGAGGGAAGGAGACCCAGTACTTC.